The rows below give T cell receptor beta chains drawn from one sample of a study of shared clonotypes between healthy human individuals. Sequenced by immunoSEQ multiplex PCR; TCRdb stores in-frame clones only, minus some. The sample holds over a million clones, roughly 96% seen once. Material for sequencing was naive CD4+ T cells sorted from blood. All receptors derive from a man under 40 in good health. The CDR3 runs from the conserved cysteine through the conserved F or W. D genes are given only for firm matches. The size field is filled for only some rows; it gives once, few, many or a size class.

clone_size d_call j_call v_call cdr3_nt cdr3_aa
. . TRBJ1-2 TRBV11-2 TGTGCCAGCAGCTTTGAGCTCAGCTATGGCTACACCTTC CASSFELSYGYTF
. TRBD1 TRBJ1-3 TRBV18 TGTGCCAGCTCACCACCGACAGGGTTCGTTGGAAACACCATATATTTT CASSPPTGFVGNTIYF
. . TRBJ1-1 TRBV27 TGTGCCAGCAGAAGCGGAGATCTCTACACTGAAGCTTTCTTT CASRSGDLYTEAFF
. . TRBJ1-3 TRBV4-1 TGCGCCAGCAGCCAGTCCGGGGTGCAAGGAAACACCATATATTTT CASSQSGVQGNTIYF
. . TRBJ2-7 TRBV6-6 TGTGCCAGCAGGCCTACTGGAGCCTACGAGCAGTACTTC CASRPTGAYEQYF
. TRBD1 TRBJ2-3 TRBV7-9 TGTGCCAGCAGCCGAGTGGGACAGGGCTCGGATACGCAGTATTTT CASSRVGQGSDTQYF
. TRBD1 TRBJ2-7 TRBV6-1 TGTGCCAGCAGTGGATCCGGGACAGCCTACGAGCAGTACTTC CASSGSGTAYEQYF
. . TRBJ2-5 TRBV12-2 TGTGCAAGTCGCTTCCACCAGTGGGGCAGGGCCAATCAAGAGACCCAGTACTTC CASRFHQWGRANQETQYF
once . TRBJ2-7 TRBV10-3 TGTGCCATCAGTGGGACACAGACCTACGAGCAGCACTTC CAISGTQTYEQHF
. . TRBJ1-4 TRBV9 TGTGCCAGCAGCGCGGGGGTTCGAGGGGAAAAACTGTTTTTT CASSAGVRGEKLFF
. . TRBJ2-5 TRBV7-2 TGTGCCAGCAGCTTACTAGTGCCGGCTGAAGAGACCCAGTACTTC CASSLLVPAEETQYF
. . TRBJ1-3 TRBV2 TGTGCCACCAGGTGGGGGGCAGACGAAAACACCATATATTTT CATRWGADENTIYF
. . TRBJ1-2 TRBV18 TGTGCCAGCTCACCACCGGGGTATGGCTACACCTTC CASSPPGYGYTF
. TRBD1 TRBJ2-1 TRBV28 TGTGCCAGCAGCAATCAGGGGGCGTACAGGGTCAATGAGCAGTTCTTC CASSNQGAYRVNEQFF
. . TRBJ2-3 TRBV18 TGTGCCAGCTCATCAGGGTCGCAAGGTGATACGCAGTATTTT CASSSGSQGDTQYF
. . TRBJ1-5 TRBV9 TGTGCCAGCAGCTCACGGATCGACAGTCTAGCAATCTATCAGCCCCAGCATTTT CASSSRIDSLAIYQPQHF
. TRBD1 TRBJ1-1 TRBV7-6 TGTGCCAGCAGCTTAGGTGGACAGGGCGCTGAAGCTTTCTTT CASSLGGQGAEAFF
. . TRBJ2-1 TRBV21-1 TGTGCCAGCAGCAAACGGCGGGAAAGGACTAGCGGCGAGCAGTTCTTC CASSKRRERTSGEQFF
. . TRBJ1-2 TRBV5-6 TGTGCCAGCACCCAGATAGAGGTTGACTACTATGGCTACACCTTC CASTQIEVDYYGYTF
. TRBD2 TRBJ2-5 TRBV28 TGTGCCAGCAGTGAATCCCGACTAGCGGGAGGTGGTTGGGAGACCCAGTACTTC CASSESRLAGGGWETQYF
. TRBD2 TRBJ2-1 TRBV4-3 TGCGCCAGCAGCCAAGATCTATTGGGAGGGTTCTACAATGAGCAGTTCTTC CASSQDLLGGFYNEQFF
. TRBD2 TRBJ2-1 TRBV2 TGTGCCAGCAGTGAATCGAGCGGGACGGGCAATGAGCAGTTCTTC CASSESSGTGNEQFF
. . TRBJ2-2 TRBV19 TGTGCCAGTAGTGTCAGAAACACCGGGGAGCTGTTTTTT CASSVRNTGELFF
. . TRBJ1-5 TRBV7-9 TGTGCCAGCAGCGGGACGGCTCTCAATCAGCCCCAGCATTTT CASSGTALNQPQHF
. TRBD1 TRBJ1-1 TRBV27 TGTGCCAGCGGGAGAAGGGACAGTGAAGCTTTCTTT CASGRRDSEAFF
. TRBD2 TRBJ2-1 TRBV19 TGTGCCAGTAGTATAGGTTTGCGGGAGAGGGTGGAGTTCTTC CASSIGLRERVEFF
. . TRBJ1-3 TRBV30 TGTGCCTGGACCCCGGCCGCTGGAAACACCATATATTTT CAWTPAAGNTIYF
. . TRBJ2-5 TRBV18 TGTGCCAGCTCACCAGTGGCTACCCAAGAGACCCAGTACTTC CASSPVATQETQYF